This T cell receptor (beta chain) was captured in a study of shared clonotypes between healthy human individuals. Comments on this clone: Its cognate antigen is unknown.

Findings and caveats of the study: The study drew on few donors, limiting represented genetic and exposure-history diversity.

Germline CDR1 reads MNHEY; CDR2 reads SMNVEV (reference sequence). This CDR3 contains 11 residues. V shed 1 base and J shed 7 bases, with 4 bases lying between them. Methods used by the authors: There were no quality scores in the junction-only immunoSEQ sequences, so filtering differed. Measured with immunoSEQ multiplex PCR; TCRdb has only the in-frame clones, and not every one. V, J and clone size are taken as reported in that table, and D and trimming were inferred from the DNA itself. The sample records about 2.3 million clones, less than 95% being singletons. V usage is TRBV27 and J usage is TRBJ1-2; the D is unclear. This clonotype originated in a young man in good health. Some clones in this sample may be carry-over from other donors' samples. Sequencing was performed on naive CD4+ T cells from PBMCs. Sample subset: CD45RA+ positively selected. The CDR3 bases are TGTGCCAGCAGTTTATGGGGTGGCTACACCTTC. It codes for CASSLWGGYTF.